This TCR beta chain comes out of a study of shared clonotypes between healthy human individuals (TCRdb year 2020). Some background on the complete study: The cohort included three men and a couple of women between 18 and 49 years of age. The study deeply sequenced blood TCR repertoires of 5 or 6 healthy adults to estimate repertoire size and the extent of clonotype sharing between individuals. To increase sequencing depth and limit assay-specific biases, different laboratories used diverse techniques to prepare libraries and sequence TCR repertoires. Each donor's leukapheresis produced roughly between roughly 0.85 and 9.5 billion PBMCs.

The donors were healthy, HIV-negative adults with no recently reported acute infections or vaccinations. Every donor was a Caucasian adult living in Nashville, Tennessee, USA. For unsorted samples, tens of millions of PBMCs were counted, and genomic DNA was extracted using the QIAamp DNA Blood Mini kit. After blood collection by leukapheresis, PBMCs were isolated using Ficoll-Histopaque density gradient centrifugation and then cryopreserved in the vapor phase of liquid nitrogen. What the authors observed across the whole study: The small number of donors limited the genetic and exposure-history diversity represented. Based on pairwise subsampling, the degree of clonotype sharing among donors was expected to be affected by sequencing depth. Sampling was restricted to blood, and TCR repertoires in tissues likely differ from the TCR repertoires found in blood.

About this clone: Its binding antigen is unknown. A far bigger clonotype differs at one base, so this is likely a read error.

Using the deep immunoSEQ assay, multiplex PCR amplified TCR CDR3 regions from genomic DNA. For each cell subset, the extracted genomic DNA was distributed evenly across all wells of several immunoSEQ 96-well plates, and each plate served as one replicate. For unsorted PBMC, roughly 270 ng genomic DNA, equal to about 30,000 T cell genomes, was loaded into each replicate PCR. Ten immunoSEQ deep assay plates were used to sequence unsorted PBMC genomic DNA. The purified libraries were quantified using a Qubit 3.0 fluorometer, sized with a Bioanalyzer 2100, and then quantified again using the KAPA Library Quantification kit. Every immunoSEQ 96-well plate was sequenced on a separate single-read 150-cycle Illumina NextSeq 550 flow cell. As for how the authors treated the data: Because only junctional sequences without quality scores were contained in the immunoSEQ output, filtering matching that applied to full-length reads could not be performed. To assign V/J genes and CDR3, sequences were annotated using PyIR, a Python wrapper for IgBLAST v1.9, with IMGT germline references. Any read was removed if the V/J assignment was weak (E-value above 1e-6), the CDR3 was missing, or the read contained stop codons, out-of-frame junctions, or ambiguous translated residues. A V3J clonotype was defined by an identical inferred V gene, J gene, and CDR3 amino acid sequence. Percentage overlap between repertoires was calculated by dividing the number of shared unique clonotypes by the size of the smaller repertoire. Richness of each repertoire was evaluated using RTK rarefaction, the Chao1 estimator, and Recon v2.1 estimates of unobserved clonotypes. The clones in this table, taken by TCRdb from immuneACCESS, are in-frame only. Not every clone is retained; where verified, under half of the shortfall comes from an unresolved V gene, and the cause of the rest is unknown. That table supplies the V and J calls and clone size; D and trimming were determined from the DNA. The sample data list 450,000 to 500,000 clones, and approximately 81% of these were observed just once. 9.5% to 15% of the sample goes to the ten largest clones.

V gives up 5 bases and J gives up 6 bases, and the segment between their germline ends measures 16 bases. CDR3 length: 14 amino acids, cysteine to phenylalanine. Here the CDR3 DNA is all that survives: 42 bases in frame from base 1. The germline V gene encodes CDR1 SGHTA and CDR2 FQGNSA. Sequenced: PBMCs. The chain joins TRBV7-2 to TRBJ1-2, with the identity of the D gene unclear. This clonotype originated in a middle-aged woman in good health. Some clones in this sample may be carry-over from other donors' samples. The DNA reads TGTGCCAGCAGCCAGGTTGTTCTGAGGGATGGCTACACCTTC. The encoded protein is CASSQVVLRDGYTF.